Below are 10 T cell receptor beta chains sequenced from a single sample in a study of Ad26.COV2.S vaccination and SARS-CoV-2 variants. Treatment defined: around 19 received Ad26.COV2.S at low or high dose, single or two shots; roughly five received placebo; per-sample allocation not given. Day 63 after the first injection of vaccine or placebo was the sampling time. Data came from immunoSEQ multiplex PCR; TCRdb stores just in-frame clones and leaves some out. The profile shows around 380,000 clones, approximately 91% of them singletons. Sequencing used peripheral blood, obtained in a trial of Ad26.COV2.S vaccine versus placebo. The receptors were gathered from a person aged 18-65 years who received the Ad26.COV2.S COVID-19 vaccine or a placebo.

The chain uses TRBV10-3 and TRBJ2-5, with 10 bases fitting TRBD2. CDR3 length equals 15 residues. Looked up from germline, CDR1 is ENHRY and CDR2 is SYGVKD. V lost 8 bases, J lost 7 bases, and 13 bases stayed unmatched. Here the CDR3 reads CAISLAGAKEGTQYF. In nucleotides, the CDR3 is TGTGCCATCTCCCTAGCGGGGGCTAAGGAAGGGACCCAGTACTTC.

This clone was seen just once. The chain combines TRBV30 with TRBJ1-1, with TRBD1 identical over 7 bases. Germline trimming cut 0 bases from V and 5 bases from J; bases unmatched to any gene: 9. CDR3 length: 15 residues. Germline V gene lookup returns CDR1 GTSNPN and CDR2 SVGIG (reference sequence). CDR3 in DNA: TGTGCCTGGAGTGTACTGGAGGGGGCGCGAACTGAAGCTTTCTTT. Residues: CAWSVLEGARTEAFF.

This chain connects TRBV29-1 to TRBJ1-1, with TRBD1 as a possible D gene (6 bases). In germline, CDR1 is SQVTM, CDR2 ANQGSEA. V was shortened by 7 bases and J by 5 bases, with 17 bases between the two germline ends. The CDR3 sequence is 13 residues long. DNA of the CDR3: TGCAGCGCCGAGGATACAGGGTGGACTGAAGCTTTCTTT. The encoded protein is CSAEDTGWTEAFF.

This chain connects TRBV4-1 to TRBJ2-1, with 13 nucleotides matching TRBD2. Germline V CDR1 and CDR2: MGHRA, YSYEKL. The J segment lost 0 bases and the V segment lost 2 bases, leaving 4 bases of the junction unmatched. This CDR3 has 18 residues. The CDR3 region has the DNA TGCGCCAGCAGCCAATTGACTAGCGGGGGGCTCTCCTACAATGAGCAGTTCTTC. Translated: CASSQLTSGGLSYNEQFF.

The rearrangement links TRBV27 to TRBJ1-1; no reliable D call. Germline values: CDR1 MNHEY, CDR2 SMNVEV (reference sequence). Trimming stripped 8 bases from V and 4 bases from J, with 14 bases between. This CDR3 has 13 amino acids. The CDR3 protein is CASATRVGTEAFF. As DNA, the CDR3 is TGTGCCAGCGCAACTCGGGTGGGCACTGAAGCTTTCTTT.

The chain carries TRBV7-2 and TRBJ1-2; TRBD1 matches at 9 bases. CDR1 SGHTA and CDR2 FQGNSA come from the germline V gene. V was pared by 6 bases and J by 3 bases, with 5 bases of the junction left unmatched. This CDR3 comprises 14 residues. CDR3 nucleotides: TGTGCCAGCAGAATCACAGGGGGCCACTATGGCTACACCTTC. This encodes CASRITGGHYGYTF.

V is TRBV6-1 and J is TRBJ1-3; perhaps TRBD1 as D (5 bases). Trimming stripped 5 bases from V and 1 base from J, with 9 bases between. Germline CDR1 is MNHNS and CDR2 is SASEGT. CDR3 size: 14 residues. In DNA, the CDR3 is TGTGCCAGCAGTAGAAGGGGTTCTGGAAACACCATATATTTT. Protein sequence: CASSRRGSGNTIYF.

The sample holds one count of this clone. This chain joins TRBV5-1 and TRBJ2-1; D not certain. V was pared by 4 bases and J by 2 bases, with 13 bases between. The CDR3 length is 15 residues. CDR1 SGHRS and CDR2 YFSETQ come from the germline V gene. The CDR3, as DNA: TGCGCCAGCAGCCCGACGGCCGCAGCCTACAATGAGCAGTTCTTC. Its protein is CASSPTAAAYNEQFF.

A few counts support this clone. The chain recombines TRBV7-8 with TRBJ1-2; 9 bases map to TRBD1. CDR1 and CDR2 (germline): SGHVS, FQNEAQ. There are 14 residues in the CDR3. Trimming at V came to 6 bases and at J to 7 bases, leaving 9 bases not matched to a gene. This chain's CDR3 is CASRGTGLYSGYTF. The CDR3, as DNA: TGTGCCAGCAGGGGGACAGGGCTCTACTCTGGCTACACCTTC.

CDR3 sequence reads: CASSPDGPGANVLTF. The CDR3 coding sequence is TGTGCCAGCTCACCAGACGGGCCTGGGGCCAACGTCCTGACTTTC. The V call is TRBV18, the J call TRBJ2-6, with D uncertain. V was cut by 2 bases and J by 2 bases, with 7 bases left in between. The CDR3 sequence is 15 residues long. From germline, CDR1 is KGHSH and CDR2 LQKENI.